These T cell receptor beta chains were read from a single sample in a study of cytomegalovirus exposure and HLA in healthy donors. Clones were sequenced by immunoSEQ multiplex PCR, and TCRdb holds only the in-frame ones, with some missing. This sample's table reports tens of thousands of clones. Sequenced input: PBMCs. The receptors were sampled from a middle-aged man in good health and CMV-seronegative. CDR3s include the opening cysteine and the closing phenylalanine or tryptophan. The D gene is left open where the match is weak.

CDR3aa | d_gene | j_gene | v_gene
CSVLTTGGGTEAFF | TRBD1 | TRBJ1-1 | TRBV29-1
CASSRVRDSSYNEQFF | TRBD1 | TRBJ2-1 | TRBV5-1
CASSPARVYEQYF | - | TRBJ2-7 | TRBV18
CASSFAGEETQYF | - | TRBJ2-5 | TRBV7-2
CASSRTSGGSYYEQYF | TRBD2 | TRBJ2-7 | TRBV19
CASSLMAGETQYF | - | TRBJ2-5 | TRBV7-2
CASRRTSTNTGELFF | TRBD2 | TRBJ2-2 | TRBV2
CATSRLTGSVYGYTF | TRBD1 | TRBJ1-2 | TRBV15
CASSQGGGAVLTDTQYF | TRBD2 | TRBJ2-3 | TRBV14
CAWSVPGTINSPLHF | - | TRBJ1-6 | TRBV30
CASSLSPTGADTQYF | - | TRBJ2-3 | TRBV11-3
CASSLSGLWVETQYF | - | TRBJ2-5 | TRBV7-2
CSASTDYGYTF | - | TRBJ1-2 | TRBV20-1
CAWSITQRNEQFF | - | TRBJ2-1 | TRBV30
CASSVQGQGYGYTF | TRBD1 | TRBJ1-2 | TRBV9
CASSLGHANTGELFF | - | TRBJ2-2 | TRBV5-1
CASIYSQYTLKNYGYTF | - | TRBJ1-2 | TRBV19
CASSPGVTQYF | - | TRBJ2-5 | TRBV7-9
CASSFTDSTDTQYF | - | TRBJ2-3 | TRBV9
CASSETGNSYNEQFF | TRBD1 | TRBJ2-1 | TRBV9